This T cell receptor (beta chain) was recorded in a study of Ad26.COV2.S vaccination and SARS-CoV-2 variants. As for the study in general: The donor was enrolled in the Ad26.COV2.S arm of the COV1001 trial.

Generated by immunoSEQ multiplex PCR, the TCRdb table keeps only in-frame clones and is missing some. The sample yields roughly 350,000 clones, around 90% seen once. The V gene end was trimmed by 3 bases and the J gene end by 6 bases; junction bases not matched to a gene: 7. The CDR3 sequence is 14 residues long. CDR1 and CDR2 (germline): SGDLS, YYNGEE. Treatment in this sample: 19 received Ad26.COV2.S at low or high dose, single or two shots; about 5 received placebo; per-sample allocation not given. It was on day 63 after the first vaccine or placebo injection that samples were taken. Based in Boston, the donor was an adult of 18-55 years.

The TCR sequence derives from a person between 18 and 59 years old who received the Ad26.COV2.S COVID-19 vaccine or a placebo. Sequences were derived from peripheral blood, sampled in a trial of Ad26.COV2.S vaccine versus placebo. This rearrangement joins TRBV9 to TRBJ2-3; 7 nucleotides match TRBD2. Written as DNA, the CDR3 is TGTGCCAGCAGCGAGGAGACTAGCTTGGATACGCAGTATTTT. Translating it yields CASSEETSLDTQYF.